This T cell receptor beta chain was documented in a study of cytomegalovirus exposure and HLA in healthy donors. Study-wide results and limits: It was taken for granted in presence/absence analyses that sequencing depth across donors was roughly uniform. Three CMV-associated chains proved CMV antigen-specific in vitro.

A few counts support this clone. What it binds is not known. Amplification used 60 Vbeta primers and 13 Jbeta primers. Measured with immunoSEQ multiplex PCR; TCRdb has only the in-frame clones, and not every one. The sample records approximately 150,000 clones, 75% being singletons. The trim removed 5 bases at V and 4 bases at J, leaving 16 bases unmatched. In germline, CDR1 is KGHSH, CDR2 LQKENI. The CDR3 covers 19 residues. Sequences were obtained from PBMCs. The sequence came from a man in his late teens or twenties in good health and CMV-seropositive. This chain joins TRBV18 and TRBJ2-2; 10 nucleotides match TRBD2. CDR3 in amino acids: CASSYSGTSETASTGELFF. CDR3 DNA sequence: TGTGCCAGCTCATACTCTGGGACTAGCGAGACCGCGAGCACCGGGGAGCTGTTTTTT. Using reference TRBV18 and TRBJ2-2 for the parts outside the CDR3, the full variable domain is NAGVMQNPRHLVRRRGQEARLRCSPMKGHSHVYWYRQLPEEGLKFMVYLQKENIIDESGMPKERFSAEFPKEGPSILRIQQVVRGDSAAYFCASSYSGTSETASTGELFFGEGSRLTVL.